Shown below are 31 T cell receptor beta chains from a single sample sequenced in a study of T cells in Graves' hyperthyroidism and ophthalmopathy. Using RNA transcripts as the source, TCR beta CDR3 regions were amplified. The HTBI primer set drove a first-round RT-PCR of the TCR CDR3. TCRdb called the multiplex PCR reads again in MiXCR, with one record for every CDR3 protein. The data hold 650,000 to 850,000 distinct CDR3 sequences, with under 20% observed a single time. The specimen was blood. Receptors were obtained from a woman aged 45-65 years with Graves' hyperthyroidism that later progressed to Graves' ophthalmopathy.

The table lists this clonotype with a few counts. This chain uses TRBV12-3 or TRBV12-4 with TRBJ1-4, with no clear D. Trimming took off 6 bases at V and 3 bases at J, with 20 bases between the two ends. The CDR3 loop spans 17 amino acids. CDR3 in DNA: TGTGCCAGCAGACCCGGGCCCCCGGACGGATCTAATGAAAAACTGTTTTTT. Residues: CASRPGPPDGSNEKLFF.

This clonotype was detected only a few times. The rearrangement uses TRBV19 and TRBJ2-2, with D tentatively TRBD2 (5 bases). The CDR3 runs to 14 residues. Germline V gene sequence: CDR1 LNHDA, CDR2 SQIVND (reference sequence). V dropped 1 base and J dropped 4 bases, with 7 bases sitting between them. This CDR3 is CASSIVEGTGELFF. CDR3 nucleotides: TGTGCCAGTAGTATAGTCGAGGGCACCGGGGAGCTGTTTTTT.

This clonotype has a count of ten or more. The V call is TRBV27, the J call TRBJ1-6; D is ambiguous. CDR3 length: 13 residues. Germline-derived CDR1 and CDR2 are MNHEY and SMNVEV (reference sequence). Trimming removed 2 bases from V and 11 bases from J, with 10 bases in between. The CDR3 coding sequence is TGTGCCAGCAGTTTAATGTCCAGCGCACCCCTCCACTTT. This sequence encodes CASSLMSSAPLHF.

A remark on this clonotype: This may come from a read error, since a much larger clone is one base off. The CDR3 nucleotides are TGTACCAGCAGCTTACAAGGGAGAGAGACCCAGTACTTC. Translated, it gives CTSSLQGRETQYF. The genes are TRBV13 and TRBJ2-5; D may be TRBD2 (5 bases). This CDR3 has 13 amino acids. The germline gives CDR1 PRHDT, CDR2 FYEKMQ (reference sequence).

This clonotype was observed many times. The chain carries TRBV4-2 and TRBJ1-1; 7 bases line up with TRBD1. After removal of 4 bases from V and 6 bases from J, the junction contained 11 bases not matched to a gene. Germline CDR1 is LGHNA and CDR2 is YNFKEQ. The CDR3 consists of 15 residues. In nucleotides, the CDR3 is TGTGCCAGCAGCCCACCCGGCCAGGGGGTGGCTGAAGCTTTCTTT. This translates into CASSPPGQGVAEAFF.

V usage is TRBV5-6 and J usage is TRBJ1-1, with TRBD1 identical over 7 bases. The V segment lost 4 bases and the J segment 5 bases; nucleotides outside the gene matches: 8. Germline CDR1 and CDR2: SGHDT and YYEEEE. The CDR3 spans 14 residues. The CDR3 coding sequence is TGTGCCAGCAGCCCCGGACAGGCTGGGACTGAAGCTTTCTTT. Translating gives CASSPGQAGTEAFF.

The sample holds many counts of this clonotype. This sequence joins TRBV12-5 and TRBJ2-4; tentatively, D is TRBD1 or TRBD2 (6 bases each). Trimming removed 5 bases from V and 1 base from J, with 24 bases in between. This CDR3 is built from 19 residues. Germline values: CDR1 LGHNT, CDR2 FRNRAP. CDR3 region: CASGPHLGGMRGAKNIQYF. The CDR3 nucleotides are TGTGCTAGTGGTCCCCACCTAGGGGGGATGCGGGGCGCCAAAAACATTCAGTACTTC.

The gene calls are TRBV7-9 and TRBJ1-1, with TRBD1 matching 10 bases. Germline trimming cut 4 bases from V and 4 bases from J; bases unmatched to any gene: 6. This CDR3 is 15 amino acids long. Germline V gene sequence: CDR1 SEHNR, CDR2 FQNEAQ (reference sequence). The CDR3 DNA reads as TGTGCCAGCAGCTCGGCGACAGGGGGCTCCACTGAAGCTTTCTTT. This gives the protein CASSSATGGSTEAFF. The whole variable domain, remainder taken from reference TRBV7-9 and TRBJ1-1, is DTGVSQNPRHKITKRGQNVTFRCDPISEHNRLYWYRQTLGQGPEFLTYFQNEAQLEKSRLLSDRFSAERPKGSFSTLEIQRTEQGDSAMYLCASSSATGGSTEAFFGQGTRLTVV.

In its sample, this clonotype was seen many times. The V gene is TRBV3-1, the J gene TRBJ2-7; D uncertain. CDR1 is LGHDT and CDR2 is YNNKEL in the germline V gene (reference sequence). The CDR3 is made up of 14 amino acids. Trimming stripped 0 bases from V and 1 base from J, with 7 bases between. CDR3 sequence: CASSQDRASYEQYF. CDR3 nucleotide sequence: TGTGCCAGCAGCCAAGATAGAGCGTCCTACGAGCAGTACTTC.

This chain connects TRBV30 to TRBJ2-7; TRBD1 aligns across 7 bases. This CDR3 is 14 amino acids long. J was trimmed by 2 bases and V by 7 bases; bases with no gene match: 11. The germline V gene has CDR1 GTSNPN and CDR2 SVGIG (reference sequence). The CDR3, as DNA: TGTGCCTCCTACTTAAGGGACAGTACCTACGAGCAGTACTTC. Translation gives CASYLRDSTYEQYF.

This clonotype has only a few counts. The gene calls are TRBV12-3 or TRBV12-4 and TRBJ1-6, with D perhaps TRBD1 (5 bases). The V gene lost 6 bases and the J gene lost 7 bases, with 16 bases spanning the gap. The CDR3 totals 15 residues. The CDR3 coding sequence is TGTGCCAGCAGCCCCCGGGAGGGGACGAATTCACCCCTCCACTTT. Translated, it gives CASSPREGTNSPLHF.

This clonotype turned up a few times. J is TRBJ1-4 and V is TRBV11-2; no firm D call. Germline V gene lookup returns CDR1 SGHAT and CDR2 FQNNGV. This CDR3 spans 15 amino acids. The V end lost 5 bases, the J end lost 4 bases, and 14 bases lay between the germline ends. CDR3 in DNA: TGTGCCAGCAGCATAGCGACCAGTGTTAATGAAAAACTGTTTTTT. Protein sequence: CASSIATSVNEKLFF.

This clonotype was counted ten times or more. The chain employs TRBV11-2 and TRBJ1-1; D remains unclear. This CDR3 contains 11 residues. V was trimmed by 5 bases and J by 5 bases, leaving 6 bases between them. In germline, CDR1 is SGHAT, CDR2 FQNNGV. The CDR3: CASSQATEAFF. CDR3 nucleotide sequence: TGTGCCAGCAGCCAGGCGACTGAAGCTTTCTTT.

Ten or more counts support this clonotype. The chain carries TRBV20-1 and TRBJ2-5; 7 bases fit TRBD2. The ends lost 2 bases at V and 5 bases at J; junction bases unmatched: 5. Germline values: CDR1 DFQATT, CDR2 SNEGSKA (reference sequence). CDR3 length: 13 residues. CDR3 bases: TGCAGTGCTAGATTGCGGGGGTGGGAGACCCAGTACTTC. It encodes CSARLRGWETQYF.

This clonotype was seen a few times. The V call is TRBV6-1, the J call TRBJ2-5; D is ambiguous. Germline CDR1 is MNHNS and CDR2 is SASEGT. V was clipped by 7 bases and J by 5 bases, with 20 bases between them. This CDR3 region has 15 residues. The CDR3 loop is CASNPGHGTSETQYF. CDR3 bases: TGTGCCAGCAACCCGGGCCACGGAACCTCCGAGACCCAGTACTTC.

This clonotype has a count of ten or more. The rearrangement uses TRBV2 and TRBJ1-4; the D is unclear. Looked up from germline, CDR1 is SNHLY and CDR2 is FYNNEI. The CDR3 contains 17 residues. Trimming cost V 1 base and J 0 bases, with 12 bases left between them. CDR3 sequence: CASSEVSNSATNEKLFF. The CDR3 coding sequence is TGTGCCAGCAGTGAAGTTTCCAACTCGGCAACTAATGAAAAACTGTTTTTT.

The J gene is TRBJ2-2, the V gene TRBV6-2 or TRBV6-3, with TRBD2 as a possible D gene (5 bases). The CDR3 has 14 amino acids. V lost 4 bases and J 3 bases, leaving 9 bases between the germline ends. CDR1 is MNHEY, CDR2 SVGEGT, per germline. DNA of the CDR3: TGTGCCAGCAGTTTACTAGTAGACACCGGGGAGCTGTTTTTT. Its translation: CASSLLVDTGELFF.

This clonotype was recorded at least ten times. The chain is built from TRBV3-1 and TRBJ1-6; D gene unclear. This CDR3 has 15 amino acids. CDR1 and CDR2 (germline): LGHDT, YNNKEL (reference sequence). V gave up 5 bases and J gave up 7 bases, with 15 bases separating them. This CDR3 is CASSIDGRGNSPLHF. CDR3 nucleotide sequence: TGTGCCAGCAGCATCGATGGGCGCGGGAATTCACCCCTCCACTTT.

This chain joins TRBV7-9 and TRBJ1-1, with D perhaps matching TRBD1 (5 bases). The CDR3 spans 13 residues. Trimming removed 4 bases at V and 3 bases at J, with 9 bases between. Germline V gives CDR1 SEHNR, CDR2 FQNEAQ (reference sequence). The DNA of the CDR3 is TGTGCCAGCAGCTCGACGACAGACACTGAAGCTTTCTTT. Translated: CASSSTTDTEAFF.

This clonotype was recorded many times. J is TRBJ1-1 and V is TRBV6-2 or TRBV6-3; D might be TRBD1 (5 bases). Trimming took 2 bases from V and 1 from J, leaving 8 bases between them. CDR1 is MNHEY, CDR2 SVGEGT, per germline. This CDR3 is 14 amino acids long. Here the CDR3 DNA reads TGTGCCAGCAGTTACGACGGGGGGAACACTGAAGCTTTCTTT. The encoded protein is CASSYDGGNTEAFF.

This chain joins TRBV20-1 and TRBJ2-7; 10 nucleotides align to TRBD2. After removal of 3 bases from V and 1 base from J, the junction contained 3 bases not matched to a gene. This CDR3 comprises 14 residues. Germline values: CDR1 DFQATT, CDR2 SNEGSKA (reference sequence). Here the CDR3 DNA reads TGCAGTGCTAGGGGACTAGCGAGTTCCTACGAGCAGTACTTC. Its protein is CSARGLASSYEQYF.

This clonotype was detected a few times. This sequence joins TRBV6-1 and TRBJ1-4, with 7 bases aligning to TRBD1. The CDR3 is 13 amino acids. V lost 7 bases and J lost 7; bases outside the gene matches: 6. Germline CDR1 is MNHNS and CDR2 is SASEGT. The CDR3 nucleotides are TGTGCCAGCAACCGGGACAGCTTTGAAAAACTGTTTTTT. It is translated as CASNRDSFEKLFF.

In this sample, this clonotype turned up a few times. V and J are TRBV7-9 and TRBJ2-5, with 9 positions matching TRBD1. Trimming took 5 bases from V and 5 from J; bases not matched to a gene: 15. The CDR3 extends over 17 amino acids. CDR1 is SEHNR, CDR2 FQNEAQ, per germline (reference sequence). CDR3 residues: CASSSILRQGVGETQYF. DNA of the CDR3: TGTGCCAGCAGCAGCATACTTCGACAGGGGGTAGGGGAGACCCAGTACTTC.

This clonotype was seen repeatedly, ten times or more. The V gene is TRBV20-1, the J gene TRBJ2-7; the D gene is possibly TRBD1 (5 bases). V was pared by 1 base and J by 2 bases, with 12 bases between. Germline CDR1 is DFQATT and CDR2 is SNEGSKA (reference sequence). The CDR3 totals 14 residues. The CDR3 DNA is TGCAGTGCTAGAGCGCCGCAAGGGGCCTACGAGCAGTACTTC. Translating it yields CSARAPQGAYEQYF.

This clonotype was seen repeatedly, ten times or more. The chain has TRBV5-6 and TRBJ1-6, with 12 positions matching TRBD1. The CDR3 spans 16 residues. The trim removed 0 bases at V and 8 bases at J, leaving 3 bases unmatched. Germline CDR1 SGHDT, CDR2 YYEEEE. This CDR3 is CASSLAGTGGYSPLHF. CDR3 bases: TGTGCCAGCAGCTTGGCCGGGACAGGGGGCTATTCACCCCTCCACTTT.

The chain carries TRBV6-1 and TRBJ2-3; TRBD1 agrees at 12 bases. V shed 10 bases and J 6 bases; nucleotides not matched to a gene: 17. The V gene's germline CDR1 is MNHNS and CDR2 SASEGT. The CDR3 loop spans 17 amino acids. In DNA form, the CDR3 reads TGTGCCAACCGGCAGTTAAACCGGGACAGGGGGCTGGATACGCAGTATTTT. Translating it yields CANRQLNRDRGLDTQYF.

The sample holds a few counts of this clonotype. This may come from a read error, since a much larger clone is one base off. It is likely a read error, because the conserved phenylalanine at the end of the CDR3 is missing. The chain couples TRBV5-1 to TRBJ1-1; D is perhaps TRBD1 (5 bases). Trimming shortened V by 3 bases and J by 4 bases, and 16 bases separated the two germline ends. The length of the CDR3 is 15 residues. Germline V gene data show CDR1 as SGHRS and CDR2 as YFSETQ. CDR3 in DNA: TGCGCCAGCAGCTCGGCCGGGACCCATCGCACTGAAGCTTTCCTT. This codes for CASSSAGTHRTEAFL.

The table lists this clonotype with many counts. J is TRBJ2-3 and V is TRBV5-1; the D gene could be TRBD1 or TRBD2 (6 bases each). Germline V lookup: CDR1 SGHRS, CDR2 YFSETQ. V lost 4 bases to trimming and J lost 1 base, with 22 bases between them. This CDR3 spans 18 amino acids. CDR3 nucleotides: TGCGCCAGCAGCAACCGAGCGGGTGGGGGCCTTGGCACAGATACGCAGTATTTT. Protein sequence: CASSNRAGGGLGTDTQYF.

CDR3 loop: CASSSPAAGESYEQYF. The CDR3 DNA follows: TGTGCCAGCAGCTCCCCAGCGGCGGGGGAATCCTACGAGCAGTACTTC. The J gene is TRBJ2-7, the V gene TRBV28; TRBD2 aligns across 7 bases. V was pared by 6 bases and J by 1 base, with 12 bases of the junction left unmatched. CDR1 is MDHEN and CDR2 is SYDVKM in the germline V gene. CDR3 size: 16 residues.

This clonotype was counted at least ten times. The genes are TRBV7-2 and TRBJ1-5; D ambiguous. The CDR3 consists of 12 residues. Trimming took 1 base from V and 9 from J, leaving 7 bases between them. CDR1 is SGHTA and CDR2 is FQGNSA in the germline V gene. Written as DNA, the CDR3 is TGTGCCAGCAGCTTAGATCTGCTGCCCCAGCATTTT. Translating it yields CASSLDLLPQHF.

This clonotype was seen just once. This chain links TRBV18 with TRBJ1-2; 9 nucleotides line up with TRBD1. J lost 6 bases, V lost 2 bases, and 4 bases had no gene match. Germline CDR1 is KGHSH and CDR2 is LQKENI. The CDR3 is made up of 14 amino acids. The CDR3 reads CASSPATGGDGYTF. The CDR3 region has the DNA TGTGCCAGCTCACCAGCCACAGGGGGCGATGGCTACACCTTC. Drawing the rest from reference TRBV18 and TRBJ1-2, the complete variable domain is NAGVMQNPRHLVRRRGQEARLRCSPMKGHSHVYWYRQLPEEGLKFMVYLQKENIIDESGMPKERFSAEFPKEGPSILRIQQVVRGDSAAYFCASSPATGGDGYTFGSGTRLTVV.